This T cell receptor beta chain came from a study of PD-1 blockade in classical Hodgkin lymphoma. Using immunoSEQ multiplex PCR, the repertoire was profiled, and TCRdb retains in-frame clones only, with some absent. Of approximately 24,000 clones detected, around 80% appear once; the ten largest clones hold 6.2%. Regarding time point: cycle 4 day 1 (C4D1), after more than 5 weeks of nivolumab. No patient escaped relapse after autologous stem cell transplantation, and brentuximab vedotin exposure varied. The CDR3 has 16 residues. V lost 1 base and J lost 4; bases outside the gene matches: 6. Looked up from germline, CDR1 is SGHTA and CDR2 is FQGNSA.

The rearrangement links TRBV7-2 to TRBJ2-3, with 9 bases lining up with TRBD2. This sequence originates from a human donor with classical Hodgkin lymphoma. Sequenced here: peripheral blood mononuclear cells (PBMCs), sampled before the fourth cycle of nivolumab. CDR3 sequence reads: CASSLGSGRTADTQYF. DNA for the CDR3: TGTGCCAGCAGCTTAGGTAGCGGGAGAACCGCAGATACGCAGTATTTT.